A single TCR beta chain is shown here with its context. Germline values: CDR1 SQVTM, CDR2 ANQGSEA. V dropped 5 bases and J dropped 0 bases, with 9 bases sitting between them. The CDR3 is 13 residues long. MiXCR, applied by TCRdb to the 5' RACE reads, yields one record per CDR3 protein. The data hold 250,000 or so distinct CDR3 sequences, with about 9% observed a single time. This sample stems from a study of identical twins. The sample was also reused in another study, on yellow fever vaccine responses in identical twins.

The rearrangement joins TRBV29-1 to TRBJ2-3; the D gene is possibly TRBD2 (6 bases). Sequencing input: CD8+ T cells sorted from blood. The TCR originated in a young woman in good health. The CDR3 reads CSVLRGSTDTQYF. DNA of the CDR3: TGCAGCGTTTTACGGGGGAGCACAGATACGCAGTATTTT.